This TCR beta chain derives from a study of T cells in narcolepsy listed by TCRdb under 2018. Notes on the research overall: Patients with narcolepsy type 1 or type 2 (NT1, NT2) and healthy control donors were enrolled in the study. To look for autoreactive T cells in narcolepsy patients that target self-antigens of hypocretin neurons (hypocretin, TRIB2), the study used TCR Vbeta sequencing to follow clonotypes in blood and CSF.

For TCR Vbeta sequencing, memory CD4+ T cells were sorted ex vivo from the peripheral blood of both healthy controls and narcolepsy patients. Overall results and qualifications from the work: No sequences matching autoreactive T cell clones were contained in some blood memory CD4+ repertoires from patients and controls. Numbers of sequenced blood memory CD4+ clonotypes were comparable, with averages of approximately 39,000 in patients and 33,354 in controls. HCRT-specific and TRIB2-specific autoreactive clonotypes were highlighted in plots that compared CD4+ T cell clonotypes in CSF versus blood from the same patient. According to the report, autoreactive clonotypes were detected serially in the blood of the same patients and of different patients, but not in healthy controls.

The library was made by the immunoSEQ multiplex PCR assay. TCRdb provides this immuneACCESS table in a form limited to in-frame rearrangements. Some clones are lacking; in checked studies, under half of them reflect an unresolved V gene, and why the rest are absent is not known. A total of 34,000 or so clones appear in this sample, 60% to 80% of them only once. Together, the top ten hold 3.8% of the sample. There are a few counts of this clone. The antigen this receptor binds is unknown. Per-base qualities were not stored, and no clone one base away is much larger. Material for sequencing was memory (CD45RA-) CD4+ T cells from blood. In light of the paper, this sample's cell subset or site label describes: memory T cells sorted ex vivo from peripheral blood. This sequence was found in a human donor in good health.

CDR3 loop: CASSQISGVYGYTF. The DNA reads TGCGCCAGCAGTCAAATAAGCGGGGTCTATGGCTACACCTTC. The rearrangement combines TRBV23-1 with TRBJ1-2; no D gene call is confident. TRBV23-1 is an ORF, and what it does is uncertain. The CDR3, cysteine through phenylalanine, is 14 amino acids long. The sequence is cut down to CDR3 DNA, 42 bases in frame from base 1. Between the V and J ends, shortened by 2 bases and 4 bases respectively, the junction contains 11 bases.